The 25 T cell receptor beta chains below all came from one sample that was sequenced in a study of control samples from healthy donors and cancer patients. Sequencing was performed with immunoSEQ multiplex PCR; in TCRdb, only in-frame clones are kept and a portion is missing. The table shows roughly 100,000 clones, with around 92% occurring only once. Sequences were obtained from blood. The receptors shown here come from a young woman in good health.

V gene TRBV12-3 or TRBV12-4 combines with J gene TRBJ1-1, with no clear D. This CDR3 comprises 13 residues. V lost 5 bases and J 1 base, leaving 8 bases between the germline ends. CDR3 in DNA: TGTGCCAGCAGTCTCGTACAGAACACTGAAGCTTTCTTT. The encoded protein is CASSLVQNTEAFF.

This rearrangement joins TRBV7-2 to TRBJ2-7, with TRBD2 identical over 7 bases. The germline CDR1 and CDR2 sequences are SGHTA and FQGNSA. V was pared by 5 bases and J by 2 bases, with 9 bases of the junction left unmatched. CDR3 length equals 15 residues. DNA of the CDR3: TGTGCCAGCAGCCCCTTAGCGGGCCTTGCCTACGAGCAGTACTTC. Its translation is CASSPLAGLAYEQYF. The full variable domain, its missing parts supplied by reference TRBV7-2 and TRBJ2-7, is GAGVSQSPSNKVTEKGKDVELRCDPISGHTALYWYRQSLGQGLEFLIYFQGNSAPDKSGLPSDRFSAERTGGSVSTLTIQRTQQEDSAVYLCASSPLAGLAYEQYFGPGTRLTVT.

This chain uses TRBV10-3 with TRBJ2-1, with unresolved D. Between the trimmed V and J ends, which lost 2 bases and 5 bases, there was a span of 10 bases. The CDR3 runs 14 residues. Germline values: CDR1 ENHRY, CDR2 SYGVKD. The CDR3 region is CAISEVYPNNEQFF. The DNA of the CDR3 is TGTGCCATCAGTGAGGTATACCCAAACAATGAGCAGTTCTTC.

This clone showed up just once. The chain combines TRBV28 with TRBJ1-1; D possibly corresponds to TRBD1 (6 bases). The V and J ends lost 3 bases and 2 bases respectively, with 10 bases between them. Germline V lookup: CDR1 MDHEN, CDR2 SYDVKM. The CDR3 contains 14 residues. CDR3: CASSFRGGNTEAFF. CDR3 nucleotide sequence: TGTGCCAGCAGTTTCCGTGGGGGCAACACTGAAGCTTTCTTT.

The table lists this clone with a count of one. CDR3 sequence reads: CASSQDRTAEGDTQYF. The CDR3 nucleotides are TGCGCCAGCAGCCAAGATCGGACAGCGGAGGGGGATACGCAGTATTTT. The chain links TRBV4-3 to TRBJ2-3, with D tentatively TRBD1 or TRBD2 (6 bases each). Per the germline V gene, CDR1 is LGHNA and CDR2 is YSLEER. This CDR3 has 16 amino acids. Trimming shortened V by 0 bases and J by 6 bases, and 16 bases separated the two germline ends.

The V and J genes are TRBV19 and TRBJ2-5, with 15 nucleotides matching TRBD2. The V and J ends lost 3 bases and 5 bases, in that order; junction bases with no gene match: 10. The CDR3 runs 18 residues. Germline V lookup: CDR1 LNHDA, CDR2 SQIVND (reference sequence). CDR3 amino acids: CASSMGLAGGGGLETQYF. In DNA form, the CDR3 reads TGTGCCAGTAGTATGGGACTAGCGGGGGGTGGGGGTCTGGAGACCCAGTACTTC.

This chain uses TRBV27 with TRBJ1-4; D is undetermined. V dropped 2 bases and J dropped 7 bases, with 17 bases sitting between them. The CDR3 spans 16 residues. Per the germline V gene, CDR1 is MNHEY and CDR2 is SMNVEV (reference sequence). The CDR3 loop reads CASSLRPRQAFEKLFF. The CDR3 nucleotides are TGTGCCAGCAGTTTACGGCCCCGGCAGGCGTTTGAAAAACTGTTTTTT.

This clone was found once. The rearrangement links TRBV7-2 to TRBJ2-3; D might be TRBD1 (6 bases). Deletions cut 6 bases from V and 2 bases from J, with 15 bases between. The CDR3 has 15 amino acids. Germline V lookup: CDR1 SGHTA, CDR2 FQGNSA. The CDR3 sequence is CASRTVGGTTDTQYF. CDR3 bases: TGTGCCAGCAGGACGGTAGGGGGTACCACAGATACGCAGTATTTT.

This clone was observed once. The CDR3 nucleotides are TGTGCCAGCTCACCAGGGGGGCTGACGGGTGGCTACACCTTC. The encoded protein is CASSPGGLTGGYTF. The rearrangement links TRBV18 to TRBJ1-2, with D tentatively TRBD1 (6 bases). Looked up from germline, CDR1 is KGHSH and CDR2 is LQKENI. The CDR3 is made up of 14 amino acids. V was trimmed by 2 bases and J by 7 bases, leaving 14 bases between them.

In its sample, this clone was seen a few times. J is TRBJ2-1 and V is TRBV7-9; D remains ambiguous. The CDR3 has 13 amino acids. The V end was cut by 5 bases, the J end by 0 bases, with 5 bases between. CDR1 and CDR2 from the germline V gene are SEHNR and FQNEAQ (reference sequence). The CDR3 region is CASSHSSYNEQFF. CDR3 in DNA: TGTGCCAGCAGCCACAGCTCCTACAATGAGCAGTTCTTC.

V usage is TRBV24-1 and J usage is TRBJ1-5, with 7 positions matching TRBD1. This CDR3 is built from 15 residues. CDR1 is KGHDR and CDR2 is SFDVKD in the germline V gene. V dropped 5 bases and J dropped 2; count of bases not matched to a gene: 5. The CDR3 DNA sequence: TGTGCCACCAGTGCCGAAGGGACAGGCAATCAGCCCCAGCATTTT. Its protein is CATSAEGTGNQPQHF.

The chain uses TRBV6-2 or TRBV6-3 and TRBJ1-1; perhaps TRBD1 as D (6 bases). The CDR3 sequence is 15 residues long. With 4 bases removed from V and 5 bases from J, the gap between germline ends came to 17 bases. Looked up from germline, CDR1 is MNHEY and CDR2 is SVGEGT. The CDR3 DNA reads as TGTGCCAGCAGTTTCGGGACAATGGAAGGGACTGAAGCTTTCTTT. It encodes CASSFGTMEGTEAFF.

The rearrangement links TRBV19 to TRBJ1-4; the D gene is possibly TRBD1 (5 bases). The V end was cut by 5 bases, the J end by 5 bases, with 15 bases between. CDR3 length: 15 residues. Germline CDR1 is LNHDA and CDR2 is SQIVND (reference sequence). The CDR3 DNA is TGTGCCAGTAGTTATGGGGCCAGGGACAATGAAAAACTGTTTTTT. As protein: CASSYGARDNEKLFF.

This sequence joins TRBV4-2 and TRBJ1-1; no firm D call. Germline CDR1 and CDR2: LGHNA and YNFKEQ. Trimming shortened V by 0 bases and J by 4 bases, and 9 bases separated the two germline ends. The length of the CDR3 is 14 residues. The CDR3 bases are TGTGCCAGCAGCCAAGAATCAGTCGGCACTGAAGCTTTCTTT. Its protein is CASSQESVGTEAFF.

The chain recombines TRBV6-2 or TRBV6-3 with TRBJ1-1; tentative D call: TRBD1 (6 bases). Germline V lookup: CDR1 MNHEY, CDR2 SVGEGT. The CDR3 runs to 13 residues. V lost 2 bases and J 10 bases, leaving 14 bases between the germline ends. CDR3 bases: TGTGCCAGCAGTTACAACTCAAGACAGGTAGCTTTCTTT. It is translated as CASSYNSRQVAFF.

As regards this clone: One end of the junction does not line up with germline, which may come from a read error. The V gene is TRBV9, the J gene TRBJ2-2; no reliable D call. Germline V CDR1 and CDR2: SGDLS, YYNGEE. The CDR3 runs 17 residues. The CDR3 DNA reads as TGTGTCAGCAGCGTAGGGTTATCTCTTTGGAACACCGGGGAGCTGTTTTTT. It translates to CVSSVGLSLWNTGELFF.

CDR3 in DNA: TGTGCCAGCAGTTACTCACAACCCCGTAGCAATCAGCCCCAGCATTTT. Its translation is CASSYSQPRSNQPQHF. The V call is TRBV6-6, the J call TRBJ1-5, with unresolved D. Trimming removed 0 bases from V and 0 bases from J, with 9 bases in between. From germline, CDR1 is MNHNY and CDR2 SVGAGI (reference sequence). This CDR3 region has 16 residues.

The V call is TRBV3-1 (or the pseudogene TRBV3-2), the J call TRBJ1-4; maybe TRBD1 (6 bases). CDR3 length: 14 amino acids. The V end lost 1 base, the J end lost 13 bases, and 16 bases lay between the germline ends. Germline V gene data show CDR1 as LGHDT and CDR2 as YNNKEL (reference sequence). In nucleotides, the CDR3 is TGTGCCAGCAGCCAAGGGTTGGGGGCCAGGGGACTGTTTTTT. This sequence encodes CASSQGLGARGLFF.

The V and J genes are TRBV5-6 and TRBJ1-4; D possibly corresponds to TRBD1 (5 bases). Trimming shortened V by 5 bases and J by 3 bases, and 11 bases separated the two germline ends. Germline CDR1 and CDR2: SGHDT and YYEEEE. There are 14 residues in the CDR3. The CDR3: CASSVGGANEKLFF. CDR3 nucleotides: TGTGCCAGCAGTGTGGGAGGGGCTAATGAAAAACTGTTTTTT.

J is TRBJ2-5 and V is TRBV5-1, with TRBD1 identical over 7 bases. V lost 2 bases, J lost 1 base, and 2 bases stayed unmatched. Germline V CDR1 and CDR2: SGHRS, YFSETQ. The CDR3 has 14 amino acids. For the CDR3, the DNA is TGCGCCAGCAGCTTCGGGACAGTCCAAGAGACCCAGTACTTC. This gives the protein CASSFGTVQETQYF.

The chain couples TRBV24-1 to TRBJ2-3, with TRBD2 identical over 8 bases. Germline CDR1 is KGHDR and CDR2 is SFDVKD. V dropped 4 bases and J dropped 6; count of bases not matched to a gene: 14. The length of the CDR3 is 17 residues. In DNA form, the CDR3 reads TGTGCCACCAGTGACCCCTCGCCGGGGGGGAATGTGGATACGCAGTATTTT. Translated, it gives CATSDPSPGGNVDTQYF.

DNA for the CDR3: TGTGCCAGTAGTGAAGACAGGGAAGTTGCTAGCGCCTACAATGAGCAGTTCTTC. Residues: CASSEDREVASAYNEQFF. V gene TRBV19 combines with J gene TRBJ2-1; tentative D call: TRBD1 (7 bases). The germline V and J ends were trimmed by 5 bases and 2 bases, with 22 bases remaining between them. CDR3 length equals 18 residues. Germline V gene lookup returns CDR1 LNHDA and CDR2 SQIVND (reference sequence).

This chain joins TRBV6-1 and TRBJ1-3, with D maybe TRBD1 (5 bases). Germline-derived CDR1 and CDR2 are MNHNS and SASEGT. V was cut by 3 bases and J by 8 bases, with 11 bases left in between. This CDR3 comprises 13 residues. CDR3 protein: CASSDGAGDTIYF. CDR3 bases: TGTGCCAGCAGTGATGGGGCGGGGGACACCATATATTTT.

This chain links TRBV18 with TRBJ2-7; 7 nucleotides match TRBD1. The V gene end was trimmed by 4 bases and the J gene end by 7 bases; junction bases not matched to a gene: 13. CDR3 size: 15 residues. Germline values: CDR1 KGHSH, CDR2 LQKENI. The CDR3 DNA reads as TGTGCCAGCTCACTTACCGTAGACAGGGCTTTAGAGCAGTACTTC. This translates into CASSLTVDRALEQYF.

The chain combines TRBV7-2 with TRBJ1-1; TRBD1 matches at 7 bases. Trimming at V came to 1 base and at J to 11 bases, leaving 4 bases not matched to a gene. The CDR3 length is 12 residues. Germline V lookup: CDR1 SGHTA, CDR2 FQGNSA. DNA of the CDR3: TGTGCCAGCAGCTTAGTTGGCAGGGGGGCTTTCTTT. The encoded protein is CASSLVGRGAFF.